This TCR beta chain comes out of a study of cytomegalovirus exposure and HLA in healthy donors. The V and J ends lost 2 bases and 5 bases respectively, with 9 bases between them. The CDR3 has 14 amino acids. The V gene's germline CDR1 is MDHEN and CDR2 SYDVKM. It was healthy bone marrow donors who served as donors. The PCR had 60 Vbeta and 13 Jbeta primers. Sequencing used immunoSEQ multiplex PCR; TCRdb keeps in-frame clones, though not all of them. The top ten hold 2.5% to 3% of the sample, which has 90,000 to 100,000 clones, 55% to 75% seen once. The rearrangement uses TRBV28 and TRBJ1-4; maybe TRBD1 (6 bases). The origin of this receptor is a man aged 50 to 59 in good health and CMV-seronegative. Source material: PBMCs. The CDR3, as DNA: TGTGCCAGCAGTTTACCACAGGGAAATGAAAAACTGTTTTTT. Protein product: CASSLPQGNEKLFF.